The sequence of this T cell receptor (beta chain) was determined in a study of cytomegalovirus exposure and HLA in healthy donors (TCRdb year 2017). About the investigation overall: According to a later analysis, the roughly 120 validation repertoires were produced on the same platform as the approximately 600 repertoires of the first cohort. Besides the first cohort of roughly 700 subjects, a separate validation cohort made up of roughly 120 different subjects was used. To predict cytomegalovirus infection status, the study combined high-throughput TCR immunosequencing, statistical association of individual TCRs with disease status, and machine learning. The aim of the study was to test whether cataloging public T cell receptors could identify signatures of past pathogen exposure.

Receptors were amplified or captured by the immunoSEQ multiplex PCR assay. As for the original processing: A statistical classification framework was built to diagnose cytomegalovirus status from the catalog of TCR beta chain sequences. This immuneACCESS table, as held by TCRdb, lists in-frame sequences with V and J called but not all clones. Of the missing ones, under half trace to an unresolved V gene in checked studies; the others have no known cause. The DNA was the basis for D and trimming; V, J and clone size are from that table. The sample table shows approximately 160,000 clones, and about 90% are seen once. Of the sample, 3% is held by the ten largest clones. Findings and caveats that apply to the study as a whole: A later analysis found that TCRs clustered in the first cohort also tended to co-occur in the roughly 120 validation repertoires, with more than 90% of cluster scores above 0. Across donors, most TCR sequences were observed very rarely, whereas some public TCRs were present in many individuals. The classifier was reported to diagnose cytomegalovirus status with high specificity and sensitivity in both the original and validation cohorts. According to the authors, the approach could potentially be generalized to other disease states and immunological phenotypes. In the study, some 160 TCR beta chains were listed as associated with cytomegalovirus. A few of the identified cytomegalovirus-associated TCR beta chains were confirmed in vitro to be specific for cytomegalovirus antigens. All 120 or so repertoires were used to score co-occurrence in the validation cohort in a later analysis, because that analysis had no HLA typing for the cohort.

Compared with germline, V lacks 2 bases and J lacks 1 base; bases without a gene match: 15. The CDR3 starts with the cysteine, ends with the phenylalanine, and has 19 residues. The kept DNA is CDR3 alone, 57 bases in frame from the first base. Via the germline V gene, CDR1 is SGHDN and CDR2 FVKESK. The donors belonged to the validation cohort of over a hundred subjects, which was separate from the approximately 700-subject first cohort. Comment on this clone: Its antigen remains unidentified. Qualities for individual bases were not recorded, and no much larger clone is one base off.

Source material: PBMCs. The source of this sequence is a woman aged 18-29 years in good health and CMV-seropositive. In this chain, TRBV14 is recombined with TRBJ2-7, with 9 bases matching TRBD1. The CDR3 here reads CASSQNRGLLYMVSYEQYF. The nucleotide sequence reads as follows: TGTGCCAGCAGCCAAAACAGGGGGCTCCTCTATATGGTATCCTACGAGCAGTACTTC.